This T cell receptor (beta chain) is from a study of shared clonotypes between healthy human individuals. Data came from immunoSEQ multiplex PCR; TCRdb stores just in-frame clones and leaves some out. The table records hundreds of thousands of clones, approximately 79% of them present only once. Germline CDR1 is LNHDA and CDR2 is SQIVND (reference sequence). Unmatched junction bases numbered 7, after V lost 7 bases and J lost 3 bases. CDR3 length: 15 residues. A single count supports this clone. The rearrangement links TRBV19 to TRBJ2-2, with 8 bases identical to TRBD1. Sequenced sample: memory CD4+ T cells sorted from blood. Subset specified: CD45RA-negative fraction. The source of this sequence is a woman aged 25-40 years in good health. The chain's CDR3 is CASTSGQGHTGELFF. The CDR3, as DNA: TGTGCCAGTACTTCAGGACAGGGTCACACCGGGGAGCTGTTTTTT.